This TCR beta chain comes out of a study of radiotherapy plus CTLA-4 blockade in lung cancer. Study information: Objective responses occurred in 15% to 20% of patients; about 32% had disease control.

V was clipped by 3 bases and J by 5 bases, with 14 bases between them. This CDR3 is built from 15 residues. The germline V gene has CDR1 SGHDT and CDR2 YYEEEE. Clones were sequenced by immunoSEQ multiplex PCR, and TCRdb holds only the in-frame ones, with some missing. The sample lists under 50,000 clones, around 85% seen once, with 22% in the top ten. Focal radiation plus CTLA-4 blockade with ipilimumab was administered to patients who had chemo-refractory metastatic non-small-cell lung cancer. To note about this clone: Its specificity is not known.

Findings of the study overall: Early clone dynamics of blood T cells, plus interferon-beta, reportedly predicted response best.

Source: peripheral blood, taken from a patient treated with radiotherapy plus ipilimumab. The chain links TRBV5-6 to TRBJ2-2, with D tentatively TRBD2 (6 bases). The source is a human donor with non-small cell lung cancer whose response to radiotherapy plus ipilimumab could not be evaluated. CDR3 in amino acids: CASSSRFGRTGELFF. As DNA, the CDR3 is TGTGCCAGCAGCTCCCGCTTTGGGAGGACCGGGGAGCTGTTTTTT.